The 31 T cell receptor beta chains below come from one sample, sequenced in a study of early T cells in non-severe SARS-CoV-2 infection. TCRdb used MiXCR to reprocess the 5' RACE reads, holding one entry per CDR3 protein. The top ten hold roughly a quarter of the sample, which has some 28,000 distinct CDR3 sequences, 5.6% seen once. The sample comprised whole blood. The receptors shown here come from an adult who was a healthcare worker with PCR-confirmed SARS-CoV-2 infection or an uninfected control (not recorded which).

This clonotype was detected many times. The chain couples TRBV4-1 to TRBJ1-1; D is ambiguous. In germline, CDR1 is MGHRA, CDR2 YSYEKL. This CDR3 spans 15 amino acids. V was shortened by 1 base and J by 4 bases, with 13 bases between the two germline ends. The CDR3 DNA follows: TGCGCCAGCAGCCAAGTGCCGGGAGGCCCCACTGAAGCTTTCTTT. Protein: CASSQVPGGPTEAFF.

This clonotype was recorded at least ten times. A read error may produce the germline difference seen at one junction end. This chain uses TRBV2 with TRBJ1-2; D possibly corresponds to TRBD1 (5 bases). The germline CDR1 and CDR2 sequences are SNHLY and FYNNEI. The CDR3 is made up of 14 amino acids. CDR3 in DNA: TGTGCCAGCGGTGAAGATCAGGGATTGACGGGCTACACCTTC. Its translation is CASGEDQGLTGYTF.

This clonotype was seen many times. The gene calls are TRBV7-8 and TRBJ2-1; D gene uncertain. This CDR3 region has 15 residues. Germline CDR1 SGHVS, CDR2 FQNEAQ. V was cut by 1 base and J by 2 bases, with 9 bases left in between. The CDR3 region is CASSLEPAPYNEQFF. For the CDR3, the DNA is TGTGCCAGCAGCTTAGAACCAGCCCCCTACAATGAGCAGTTCTTC.

Only a few counts were recorded for this clonotype. The CDR3, as DNA: TGTGCCAGCAGTCCAAGGGACGGATCCTACGAGCAGTACTTC. Its protein product is CASSPRDGSYEQYF. J is TRBJ2-7 and V is TRBV12-3 or TRBV12-4; D assignment may be TRBD1 or TRBD2 (5 bases each). The CDR3 runs to 14 residues. V lost 5 bases and J 1 base, leaving 12 bases between the germline ends.

The chain uses TRBV19 and TRBJ1-2, with D unclear. The CDR3 sequence is 11 residues long. V lost 5 bases, J lost 5 bases, and 6 bases lay in between. Germline loops: CDR1 LNHDA, CDR2 SQIVND (reference sequence). The CDR3 region has the DNA TGTGCCAGTAGTGTCGAGTATGGCTACACCTTC. It specifies CASSVEYGYTF.

This clonotype was counted many times. The chain has TRBV7-8 and TRBJ2-7; D gene uncertain. This CDR3 is 14 amino acids long. Per the germline V gene, CDR1 is SGHVS and CDR2 is FQNEAQ. V lost 3 bases to trimming and J lost 2 bases, with 11 bases between them. CDR3 sequence (DNA): TGTGCCAGCAGCTTTGGACCCACGGCCTACGAGCAGTACTTC. It yields the protein CASSFGPTAYEQYF.

This clonotype appeared many times. V gene TRBV15 combines with J gene TRBJ1-5; no reliable D call. Germline loops: CDR1 LNHNV, CDR2 YYDKDF (reference sequence). The CDR3 is 15 amino acids. V was shortened by 0 bases and J by 2 bases, with 8 bases between the two germline ends. CDR3 protein: CATSRDPGGNQPQHF. For the CDR3, the DNA is TGTGCCACCAGCAGAGACCCAGGCGGCAATCAGCCCCAGCATTTT. Combining the CDR3 with reference TRBV15 and TRBJ1-5 gives the whole variable domain DAMVIQNPRYQVTQFGKPVTLSCSQTLNHNVMYWYQQKSSQAPKLLFHYYDKDFNNEADTPDNFQSRRPNTSFCFLDIRSPGLGDTAMYLCATSRDPGGNQPQHFGDGTRLSIL.

This clonotype was found many times. V gene TRBV10-3 combines with J gene TRBJ2-1, with D tentatively TRBD2 (5 bases). V was pared by 4 bases and J by 4 bases, with 8 bases between. CDR1 and CDR2 (germline): ENHRY, SYGVKD. This CDR3 spans 13 amino acids. CDR3 in amino acids: CAISASGYNEQFF. The CDR3 DNA reads TGTGCCATCAGTGCGTCGGGATACAATGAGCAGTTCTTC.

As regards this clonotype: This clone may be a read error of a much larger clone one base away. This sequence joins TRBV7-9 and TRBJ2-3; 7 bases agree with TRBD1. The CDR3 sequence is 14 residues long. Germline V gives CDR1 SEHNR, CDR2 FQNEAQ (reference sequence). V shed 3 bases, J shed 2 bases, and the junction held 2 bases outside the gene matches. The CDR3 sequence: CASSLKGATDTQYF. The CDR3 region has the DNA TGTGCCAGCAGCTTGAAGGGGGCCACAGATACGCAGTATTTT.

This clonotype was observed at least ten times. The V gene is TRBV29-1, the J gene TRBJ1-5; 7 positions agree with TRBD1. V lost 7 bases to trimming and J lost 4 bases; unmatched junction nucleotides: 7. Per the germline V gene, CDR1 is SQVTM and CDR2 is ANQGSEA. The CDR3 consists of 13 residues. In nucleotides, the CDR3 is TGCAGCGCCCGACAGGGTGAGAATCAGCCCCAGCATTTT. It translates to CSARQGENQPQHF.

The chain joins TRBV7-2 to TRBJ1-5; 8 bases are shared with TRBD1. The CDR3 sequence is 14 residues long. The V gene's germline CDR1 is SGHTA and CDR2 FQGNSA. With 3 bases clipped from V and 6 bases from J, the junction kept 4 bases outside the gene matches. CDR3 loop: CASSLVDRGQPQHF. The CDR3 nucleotides read TGTGCCAGCAGCTTGGTCGACAGGGGTCAGCCCCAGCATTTT.

J is TRBJ2-6 and V is TRBV28; the match to TRBD2 covers 14 bases. Germline CDR1 is MDHEN and CDR2 is SYDVKM. This CDR3 spans 21 amino acids. V trimming: 4 bases; J trimming: 0 bases; junction bases outside the gene matches: 11. The CDR3 is CASSSSPGLAGAYSGANVLTF. CDR3 sequence (DNA): TGTGCCAGCAGTTCTAGCCCGGGACTAGCGGGAGCTTACTCTGGGGCCAACGTCCTGACTTTC.

This clonotype was seen ten or more times. Mismatch with germline at one junction end may stem from a read error. J is TRBJ2-5 and V is TRBV12-3 or TRBV12-4; 7 bases line up with TRBD2. The CDR3 covers 15 residues. The CDR3: CANSLLWASGETQYF. CDR3 nucleotides: TGTGCCAACAGTTTATTATGGGCTAGCGGAGAGACCCAGTACTTC.

The chain links TRBV5-1 to TRBJ2-5; 8 bases match TRBD1. V gave up 0 bases and J gave up 2 bases; unmatched junction bases: 0. The CDR3 sequence is 14 residues long. The V gene's germline CDR1 is SGHRS and CDR2 YFSETQ. The CDR3, as DNA: TGCGCCAGCAGCTTGGGACAGGGGCAAGAGACCCAGTACTTC. Residues: CASSLGQGQETQYF. Full variable domain (remainder filled in from reference TRBV5-1 and TRBJ2-5): KAGVTQTPRYLIKTRGQQVTLSCSPISGHRSVSWYQQTPGQGLQFLFEYFSETQRNKGNFPGRFSGRQFSNSRSEMNVSTLELGDSALYLCASSLGQGQETQYFGPGTRLLVL.

This clonotype was seen repeatedly, ten times or more. This rearrangement joins TRBV7-6 to TRBJ1-1; 7 bases are shared with TRBD1. This CDR3 has 17 amino acids. Trimming removed 3 bases from V and 1 base from J; junction bases left unmatched: 11. Germline V CDR1 and CDR2: SGHVS, FNYEAQ. The CDR3 DNA reads TGTGCCAGCAGCTTTGACAGGGAAAAAGGAGAGAACACTGAAGCTTTCTTT. Translated: CASSFDREKGENTEAFF.

This clonotype has at least ten counts. The rearrangement links TRBV11-2 to TRBJ1-4, with D unresolved. Trimming stripped 1 base from V and 0 bases from J, with 3 bases between. The germline CDR1 and CDR2 sequences are SGHAT and FQNNGV. This CDR3 comprises 14 residues. In DNA form, the CDR3 reads TGTGCCAGCAGCTTAGTTGCAACTAATGAAAAACTGTTTTTT. It codes for CASSLVATNEKLFF.

The sample holds many counts of this clonotype. The V call is TRBV7-9, the J call TRBJ2-1; TRBD1 matches at 11 bases. After removal of 8 bases from V and 3 bases from J, the junction contained 15 bases not matched to a gene. Germline values: CDR1 SEHNR, CDR2 FQNEAQ (reference sequence). This CDR3 spans 18 amino acids. The CDR3 nucleotides read TGTGCCAGCTTGGGGCAACAGGGGACAGGGGGGATCTACAATGAGCAGTTCTTC. This codes for CASLGQQGTGGIYNEQFF.

This clonotype came up many times. V and J are TRBV20-1 and TRBJ1-2; 7 nucleotides line up with TRBD1. V lost 3 bases to trimming and J lost 8 bases; unmatched junction nucleotides: 3. Germline V gene lookup returns CDR1 DFQATT and CDR2 SNEGSKA (reference sequence). The CDR3 runs 11 residues. The CDR3 reads CSASTGVGYTF. Written as DNA, the CDR3 is TGCAGTGCTAGTACAGGGGTCGGCTACACCTTC.

In its sample, this clonotype was seen many times. This chain joins TRBV6-1 and TRBJ1-5; maybe TRBD1 (5 bases). V gave up 5 bases and J gave up 5 bases, with 16 bases separating them. The germline CDR1 and CDR2 sequences are MNHNS and SASEGT. This CDR3 comprises 15 residues. Written as DNA, the CDR3 is TGTGCCAGCAGTTCGGGGCCCACTAGGTATCAGCCCCAGCATTTT. Translating it yields CASSSGPTRYQPQHF.

This clonotype has a count of ten or more. The chain links TRBV20-1 to TRBJ1-1, with D unresolved. The CDR3 loop spans 14 amino acids. Germline-derived CDR1 and CDR2 are DFQATT and SNEGSKA (reference sequence). V lost 1 base and J lost 0, with 9 bases in between. This CDR3 is CSARGEAMNTEAFF. In DNA, the CDR3 is TGCAGTGCTAGAGGGGAAGCCATGAACACTGAAGCTTTCTTT.

This clonotype was seen ten or more times. The gene calls are TRBV11-2 and TRBJ2-2; 11 bases line up with TRBD2. Per the germline V gene, CDR1 is SGHAT and CDR2 is FQNNGV. The CDR3 length is 18 residues. The junction had 8 bases not matched to a gene; V was cut back by 5 bases and J by 0 bases. CDR3 region: CASSPRWTSGPNTGELFF. CDR3 DNA sequence: TGTGCCAGCAGCCCGAGATGGACTAGCGGGCCGAACACCGGGGAGCTGTTTTTT.

This clonotype has ten or more counts. The chain is built from TRBV13 and TRBJ1-6; D is undetermined. Germline loops: CDR1 PRHDT, CDR2 FYEKMQ (reference sequence). V shed 5 bases and J shed 7 bases, with 15 bases lying between them. The CDR3 is made up of 15 amino acids. The CDR3 protein is CASSQSTRGNSPLHF. CDR3 nucleotides: TGTGCCAGCAGCCAAAGTACCCGAGGGAATTCACCCCTCCACTTT. Variable domain in full (rest from reference TRBV13 and TRBJ1-6): AAGVIQSPRHLIKEKRETATLKCYPIPRHDTVYWYQQGPGQDPQFLISFYEKMQSDKGSIPDRFSAQQFSDYHSELNMSSLELGDSALYFCASSQSTRGNSPLHFGNGTRLTVT.

J is TRBJ2-2 and V is TRBV7-6; no firm D call. Trimming stripped 2 bases from V and 7 bases from J, with 8 bases between. Germline V lookup: CDR1 SGHVS, CDR2 FNYEAQ. This CDR3 region has 13 residues. CDR3 sequence reads: CASSLSNFGELFF. The CDR3 nucleotides read TGTGCCAGCAGCTTATCGAACTTCGGGGAGCTGTTTTTT.

This clonotype was picked up many times. The V and J genes are TRBV5-1 and TRBJ2-1; 10 bases align to TRBD2. V was pared by 0 bases and J by 0 bases, with 9 bases of the junction left unmatched. Germline V gene data show CDR1 as SGHRS and CDR2 as YFSETQ. The CDR3 is made up of 19 amino acids. CDR3 protein: CASSLVPSGSPSSYNEQFF. The CDR3 DNA sequence: TGCGCCAGCAGCTTGGTCCCTAGCGGGAGTCCGAGCTCCTACAATGAGCAGTTCTTC.

This clonotype came up many times. The chain employs TRBV20-1 and TRBJ2-1; D is ambiguous. V shed 0 bases and J shed 6 bases, with 9 bases lying between them. The CDR3 consists of 13 residues. Germline CDR1 reads DFQATT; CDR2 reads SNEGSKA (reference sequence). The CDR3 sequence is CSARDLRSNEQFF. CDR3 DNA: TGCAGTGCTAGAGATCTACGGAGCAATGAGCAGTTCTTC.

The sample holds many counts of this clonotype. This chain joins TRBV5-6 and TRBJ2-1, with unresolved D. V was shortened by 2 bases and J by 9 bases, with 6 bases between the two germline ends. The V gene's germline CDR1 is SGHDT and CDR2 YYEEEE. The CDR3 spans 11 residues. For the CDR3, the DNA is TGTGCCAGCAGCTTTGAGTCTGAGCAGTTCTTC. Translating gives CASSFESEQFF.

This clonotype has ten or more counts. The chain joins TRBV18 to TRBJ2-5, with a possible D match to TRBD1 (5 bases). Germline V gene lookup returns CDR1 KGHSH and CDR2 LQKENI. V lost 3 bases, J lost 5 bases, and 13 bases lay in between. The CDR3 has 14 amino acids. The CDR3: CASSPMQGRETQYF. The CDR3 nucleotides read TGTGCCAGCTCACCGATGCAGGGTCGGGAGACCCAGTACTTC.

Many counts were recorded for this clonotype. The genes are TRBV20-1 and TRBJ1-6, with D unresolved. The CDR3 has 12 amino acids. V was pared by 2 bases and J by 6 bases, with 5 bases between. Looked up from germline, CDR1 is DFQATT and CDR2 is SNEGSKA (reference sequence). The CDR3 nucleotides read TGCAGTGCTAGACAGCCTAATTCACCCCTCCACTTT. Its translation is CSARQPNSPLHF.

This clonotype has at least ten counts. V usage is TRBV12-3 or TRBV12-4 and J usage is TRBJ1-2; 9 nucleotides align to TRBD1. The V segment lost 7 bases and the J segment 4 bases; nucleotides outside the gene matches: 4. The CDR3 covers 13 residues. The DNA of the CDR3 is TGTGCCAGCACCGCGGGACAGGGCTATGGCTACACCTTC. This translates into CASTAGQGYGYTF.

There are many counts of this clonotype. This chain connects TRBV3-2 to TRBJ2-5. TRBV3-2 is a documented pseudogene. CDR3 length: 15 amino acids. The CDR3 DNA reads TGTGCCAGCAGCCCGAAGATGGGGATGGTAGAGACCCAGTACTTC. Amino acid sequence: CASSPKMGMVETQYF.

This clonotype was counted at least ten times. The J gene is TRBJ2-7, the V gene TRBV7-2, with D perhaps TRBD2 (5 bases). The CDR3 runs to 14 residues. Germline assignment: CDR1 SGHTA and CDR2 FQGNSA. The V and J ends lost 1 base and 1 base respectively, with 8 bases between them. The CDR3 is CASSLGAVSYEQYF. The CDR3, as DNA: TGTGCCAGCAGCTTAGGAGCGGTGTCCTACGAGCAGTACTTC.